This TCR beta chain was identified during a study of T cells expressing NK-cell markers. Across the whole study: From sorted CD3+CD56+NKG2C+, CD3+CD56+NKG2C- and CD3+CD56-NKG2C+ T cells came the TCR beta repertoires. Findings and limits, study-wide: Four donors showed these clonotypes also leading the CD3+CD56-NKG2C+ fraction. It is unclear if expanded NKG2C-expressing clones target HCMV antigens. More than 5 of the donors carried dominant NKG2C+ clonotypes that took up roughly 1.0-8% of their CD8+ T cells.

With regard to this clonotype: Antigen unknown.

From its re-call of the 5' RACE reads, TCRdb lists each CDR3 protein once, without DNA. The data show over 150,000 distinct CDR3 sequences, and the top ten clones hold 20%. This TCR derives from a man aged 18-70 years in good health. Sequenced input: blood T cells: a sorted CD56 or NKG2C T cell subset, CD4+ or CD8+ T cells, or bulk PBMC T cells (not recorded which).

The CDR3 loop is CASSYGTGALLYGYTF. The chain uses TRBV6-5 and TRBJ1-2; TCRdb names TRBD1, which stays unverified in the absence of DNA. Germline CDR1 MNHEY, CDR2 SVGAGI. The CDR3 runs to 16 residues.